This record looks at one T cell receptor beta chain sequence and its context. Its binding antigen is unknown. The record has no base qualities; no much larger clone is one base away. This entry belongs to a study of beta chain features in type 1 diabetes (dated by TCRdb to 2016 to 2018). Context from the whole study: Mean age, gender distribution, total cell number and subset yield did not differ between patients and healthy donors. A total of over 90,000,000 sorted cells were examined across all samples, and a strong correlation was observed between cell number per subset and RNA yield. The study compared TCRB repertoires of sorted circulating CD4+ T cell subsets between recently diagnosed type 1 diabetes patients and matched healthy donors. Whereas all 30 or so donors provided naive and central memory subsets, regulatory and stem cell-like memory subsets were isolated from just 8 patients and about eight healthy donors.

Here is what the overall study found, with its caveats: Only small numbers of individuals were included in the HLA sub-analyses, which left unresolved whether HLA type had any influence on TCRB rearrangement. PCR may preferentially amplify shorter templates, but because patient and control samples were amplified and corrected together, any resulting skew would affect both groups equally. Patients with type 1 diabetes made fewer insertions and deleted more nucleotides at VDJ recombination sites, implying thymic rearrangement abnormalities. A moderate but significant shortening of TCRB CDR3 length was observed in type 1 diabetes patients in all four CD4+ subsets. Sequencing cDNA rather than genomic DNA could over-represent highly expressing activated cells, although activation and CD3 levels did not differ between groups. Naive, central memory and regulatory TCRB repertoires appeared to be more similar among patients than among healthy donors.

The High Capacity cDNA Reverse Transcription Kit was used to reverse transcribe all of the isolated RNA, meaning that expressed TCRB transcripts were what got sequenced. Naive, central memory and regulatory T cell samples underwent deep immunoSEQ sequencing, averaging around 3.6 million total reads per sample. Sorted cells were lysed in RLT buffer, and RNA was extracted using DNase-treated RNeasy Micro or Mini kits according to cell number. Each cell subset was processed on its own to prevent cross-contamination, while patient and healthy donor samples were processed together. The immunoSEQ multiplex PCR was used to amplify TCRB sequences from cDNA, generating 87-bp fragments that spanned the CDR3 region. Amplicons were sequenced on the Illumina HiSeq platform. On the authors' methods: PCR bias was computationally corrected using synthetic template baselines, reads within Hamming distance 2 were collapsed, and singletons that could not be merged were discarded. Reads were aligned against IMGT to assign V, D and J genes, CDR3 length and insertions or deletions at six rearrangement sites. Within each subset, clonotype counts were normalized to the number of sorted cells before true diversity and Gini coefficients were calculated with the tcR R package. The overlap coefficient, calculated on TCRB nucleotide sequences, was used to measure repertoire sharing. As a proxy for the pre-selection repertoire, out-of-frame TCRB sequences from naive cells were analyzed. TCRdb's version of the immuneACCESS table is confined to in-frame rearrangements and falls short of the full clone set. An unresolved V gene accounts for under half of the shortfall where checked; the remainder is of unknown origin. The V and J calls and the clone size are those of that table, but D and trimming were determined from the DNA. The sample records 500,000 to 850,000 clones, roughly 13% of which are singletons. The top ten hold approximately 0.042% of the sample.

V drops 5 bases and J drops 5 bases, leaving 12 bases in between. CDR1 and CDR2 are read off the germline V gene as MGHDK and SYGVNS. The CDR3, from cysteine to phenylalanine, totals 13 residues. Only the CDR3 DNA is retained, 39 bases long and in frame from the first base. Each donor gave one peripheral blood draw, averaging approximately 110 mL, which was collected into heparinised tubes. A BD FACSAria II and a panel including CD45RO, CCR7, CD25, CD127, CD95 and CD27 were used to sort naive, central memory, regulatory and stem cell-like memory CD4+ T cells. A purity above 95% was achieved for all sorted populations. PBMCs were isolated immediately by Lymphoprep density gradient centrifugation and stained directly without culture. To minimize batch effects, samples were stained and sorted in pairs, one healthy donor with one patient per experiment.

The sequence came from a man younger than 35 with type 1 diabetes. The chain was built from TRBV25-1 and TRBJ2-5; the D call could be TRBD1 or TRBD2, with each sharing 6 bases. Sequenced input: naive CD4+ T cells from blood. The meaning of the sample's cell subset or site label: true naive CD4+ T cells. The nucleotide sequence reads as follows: TGTGCCAGCAGTAAAGGGGGGACGGAGACCCAGTACTTC. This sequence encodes CASSKGGTETQYF.